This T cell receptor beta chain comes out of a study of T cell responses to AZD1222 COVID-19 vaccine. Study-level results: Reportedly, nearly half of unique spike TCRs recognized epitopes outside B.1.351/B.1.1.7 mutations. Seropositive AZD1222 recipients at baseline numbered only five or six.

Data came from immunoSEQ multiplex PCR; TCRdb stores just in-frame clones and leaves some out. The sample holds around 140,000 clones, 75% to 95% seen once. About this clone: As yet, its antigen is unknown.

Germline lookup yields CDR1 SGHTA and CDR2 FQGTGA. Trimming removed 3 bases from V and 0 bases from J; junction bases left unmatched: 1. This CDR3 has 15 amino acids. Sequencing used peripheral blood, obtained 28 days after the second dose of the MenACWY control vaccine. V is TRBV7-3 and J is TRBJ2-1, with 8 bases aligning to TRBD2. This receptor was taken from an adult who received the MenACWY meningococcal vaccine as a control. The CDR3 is CASSFSGDSYNEQFF. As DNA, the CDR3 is TGTGCCAGCAGCTTTAGCGGGGACTCCTACAATGAGCAGTTCTTC. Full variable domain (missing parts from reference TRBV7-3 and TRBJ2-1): GAGVSQTPSNKVTEKGKYVELRCDPISGHTALYWYRQSLGQGPEFLIYFQGTGAADDSGLPNDRFFAVRPEGSVSTLKIQRTERGDSAVYLCASSFSGDSYNEQFFGPGTRLTVL.